This T cell receptor (beta chain) emerged from a study of CD8 T cells in Susac syndrome. With random hexamers, about 0.45 to 1 ug RNA was reverse transcribed. TCRdb called the immunoSEQ multiplex PCR reads again in MiXCR, with one record for every CDR3 protein. Of 200,000 or so distinct CDR3 sequences in the sample, approximately 90% are singletons; the top ten hold roughly 0.13%. Germline loops: CDR1 MNHNY, CDR2 SVGAGI (reference sequence). There are 13 residues in the CDR3. Trimming cost V 2 bases and J 1 base, with 5 bases left between them. The sequenced sample consisted of CD8+ T cells from PBMCs. The rearrangement links TRBV6-6 to TRBJ1-1; D remains ambiguous. This sequence was found in a human donor with multiple sclerosis. Here the CDR3 reads CASSYPGNTEAFF. DNA for the CDR3: TGTGCCAGCAGTTACCCAGGGAACACTGAAGCTTTCTTT.